The 28 T cell receptor beta chains in this list originate from one sample, sequenced in a study of cytomegalovirus exposure and HLA in healthy donors. Both 60 Vbeta primers and 13 Jbeta primers went into the PCR. Sequencing was performed with immunoSEQ multiplex PCR; in TCRdb, only in-frame clones are kept and a portion is missing. The sample lists over 110,000 clones, roughly four fifths occurring once. Sequencing used PBMCs. The receptors here all came from a woman aged 45-65 years in good health and CMV-seropositive.

The chain links TRBV5-6 to TRBJ2-3, with TRBD2 matching over 12 bases. J gave up 5 bases and V 2 bases, and 9 bases lay outside the gene matches. CDR3 length equals 17 residues. The V gene's germline CDR1 is SGHDT and CDR2 YYEEEE. This chain's CDR3 is CASSFGLAGGGLDTQYF. CDR3 sequence (DNA): TGTGCCAGCAGCTTTGGGCTAGCGGGGGGGGGATTAGATACGCAGTATTTT.

This clone was found a few times. V gene TRBV19 combines with J gene TRBJ1-2; D perhaps matches TRBD1 (5 bases). Per the germline V gene, CDR1 is LNHDA and CDR2 is SQIVND (reference sequence). Trimming pared 6 bases from V and 0 bases from J, leaving 11 bases between. The CDR3 length is 14 residues. The CDR3 bases are TGTGCCAGTAGCGTCACAGGATCTAACTATGGCTACACCTTC. This sequence encodes CASSVTGSNYGYTF.

Details on this clone: At the DNA level, this CDR3 is encoded by other sequences in the same sample as well. The chain joins TRBV19 to TRBJ1-1; 7 nucleotides align to TRBD1. This CDR3 has 13 amino acids. Germline trimming cut 5 bases from V and 3 bases from J; bases unmatched to any gene: 3. Germline CDR1 is LNHDA and CDR2 is SQIVND (reference sequence). The CDR3 loop reads CASSAQGDTEAFF. CDR3 sequence (DNA): TGTGCCAGTAGTGCCCAGGGGGACACTGAAGCTTTCTTT.

The rearrangement uses TRBV10-3 and TRBJ1-1, with 7 bases identical to TRBD1. CDR1 and CDR2 from the germline V gene are ENHRY and SYGVKD. The V gene end was trimmed by 7 bases and the J gene end by 3 bases; junction bases not matched to a gene: 5. The CDR3 loop spans 13 amino acids. In DNA form, the CDR3 reads TGTGCCATCACCAGGGGGACAGACACTGAAGCTTTCTTT. It codes for CAITRGTDTEAFF.

This clone showed up just once. CDR3 sequence (DNA): TGTGCCAGCACCATCCGGGGGACGGAGTCCTACGAGCAGTACTTC. Its protein product is CASTIRGTESYEQYF. The gene calls are TRBV6-1 and TRBJ2-7; perhaps TRBD2 as D (6 bases). V was cut by 7 bases and J by 1 base, with 17 bases left in between. This CDR3 contains 15 residues. CDR1 is MNHNS and CDR2 is SASEGT in the germline V gene.

This chain connects TRBV9 to TRBJ1-2, with D possibly being TRBD1 (5 bases). Germline V CDR1 and CDR2: SGDLS, YYNGEE. Trimming removed 3 bases at V and 7 bases at J, with 25 bases between. This CDR3 region has 17 residues. The CDR3 nucleotides are TGTGCCAGCAGCGCGCAACTAGCCACAGGCTCGGGGGGTGGCTACACCTTC. It is translated as CASSAQLATGSGGGYTF.

J is TRBJ1-6 and V is TRBV5-6, with a weak D call TRBD1 (6 bases). The V and J ends lost 5 bases and 13 bases respectively, with 16 bases between them. The V gene's germline CDR1 is SGHDT and CDR2 YYEEEE. The CDR3 contains 13 residues. DNA of the CDR3: TGTGCCAGCAGGTTTTCTATTCAGGGGCCCCTCCACTTT. This sequence encodes CASRFSIQGPLHF.

The J gene is TRBJ1-1, the V gene TRBV5-6; the D gene is possibly TRBD1 (6 bases). V was pared by 0 bases and J by 1 base, with 16 bases between. Germline CDR1 reads SGHDT; CDR2 reads YYEEEE. The CDR3 covers 17 residues. CDR3 loop: CASSLGRLGATNTEAFF. CDR3 in DNA: TGTGCCAGCAGCTTGGGTCGGCTGGGGGCCACGAACACTGAAGCTTTCTTT.

The V gene is TRBV30, the J gene TRBJ2-7, with D possibly being TRBD1 (5 bases). Trimming removed 2 bases from V and 0 bases from J, with 11 bases in between. From germline, CDR1 is GTSNPN and CDR2 SVGIG (reference sequence). CDR3 length: 14 residues. Written as DNA, the CDR3 is TGTGCCTGGAGTAAGGGGCTTAGCTCCTACGAGCAGTACTTC. This gives the protein CAWSKGLSSYEQYF. The complete variable domain, with remaining parts taken from reference TRBV30 and TRBJ2-7, reads SQTIHQWPATLVQPVGSPLSLECTVEGTSNPNLYWYRQAAGRGLQLLFYSVGIGQISSEVPQNLSASRPQDRQFILSSKKLLLSDSGFYLCAWSKGLSSYEQYFGPGTRLTVT.

This rearrangement joins TRBV5-4 to TRBJ2-7; perhaps TRBD1 as D (5 bases). Germline-derived CDR1 and CDR2 are SGHNT and YYREEE (reference sequence). Trimming took off 4 bases at V and 3 bases at J, with 14 bases between the two ends. The CDR3 extends over 14 amino acids. The CDR3 spells CASSTQRTSYEQYF. DNA for the CDR3: TGTGCCAGCAGCACCCAGAGGACAAGCTACGAGCAGTACTTC.

The chain is built from TRBV7-9 and TRBJ2-3; TRBD2 might be the D (7 bases). V was pared by 0 bases and J by 2 bases, with 12 bases between. CDR1 is SEHNR and CDR2 is FQNEAQ in the germline V gene (reference sequence). CDR3 length: 16 residues. CDR3 residues: CASSLAEGGDTDTQYF. The CDR3 region has the DNA TGTGCCAGCAGCTTAGCCGAGGGGGGGGACACAGATACGCAGTATTTT.

This chain connects TRBV7-2 to TRBJ2-1; D possibly corresponds to TRBD1 (6 bases). V gave up 3 bases and J gave up 6 bases, with 9 bases separating them. Germline CDR1 reads SGHTA; CDR2 reads FQGNSA. The CDR3 contains 13 residues. CDR3 amino acids: CASSFAGVNEQFF. The CDR3 region has the DNA TGTGCCAGCAGCTTTGCAGGGGTCAATGAGCAGTTCTTC.

This clone was found a few times. The chain carries TRBV27 and TRBJ2-2, with 7 bases identical to TRBD1. CDR3 length: 16 residues. J lost 6 bases, V lost 8 bases, and 15 bases had no gene match. Germline values: CDR1 MNHEY, CDR2 SMNVEV (reference sequence). CDR3 DNA sequence: TGTGCCAGCGGGAAGAGACAGGGTGGGGCGGCCGGGGAGCTGTTTTTT. This translates into CASGKRQGGAAGELFF.

The rearrangement joins TRBV5-1 to TRBJ1-4; weak D call: TRBD1 (5 bases). Looked up from germline, CDR1 is SGHRS and CDR2 is YFSETQ. V lost 4 bases, J lost 1 base, and 14 bases lay in between. The CDR3 length is 16 residues. Written as DNA, the CDR3 is TGCGCCAGCAGCGAACTACCGGGGGTAACTAATGAAAAACTGTTTTTT. As protein: CASSELPGVTNEKLFF. The full variable domain, its missing parts supplied by reference TRBV5-1 and TRBJ1-4, is KAGVTQTPRYLIKTRGQQVTLSCSPISGHRSVSWYQQTPGQGLQFLFEYFSETQRNKGNFPGRFSGRQFSNSRSEMNVSTLELGDSALYLCASSELPGVTNEKLFFGSGTQLSVL.

The CDR3 is CASSQVLGQNQPQHF. The CDR3 DNA is TGTGCCAGCAGCCAAGTCTTGGGACAGAATCAGCCCCAGCATTTT. The chain is built from TRBV4-2 and TRBJ1-5; 7 nucleotides align to TRBD1. In germline, CDR1 is LGHNA, CDR2 YNFKEQ. The length of the CDR3 is 15 residues. Trimming at V came to 1 base and at J to 4 bases, leaving 4 bases not matched to a gene.

This clone has just one count. The chain is built from TRBV5-1 and TRBJ2-3; 13 bases are shared with TRBD2. After removal of 4 bases from V and 6 bases from J, the junction contained 8 bases not matched to a gene. The CDR3 extends over 16 amino acids. Looked up from germline, CDR1 is SGHRS and CDR2 is YFSETQ. Here the CDR3 DNA reads TGCGCCAGCAGCGAAACTAGCGGGGGGGCATTTGATACGCAGTATTTT. Translation gives CASSETSGGAFDTQYF.

V and J are TRBV6-4 and TRBJ2-1, with D possibly matching TRBD1 (6 bases). Germline V gene lookup returns CDR1 MRHNA and CDR2 SNTAGT. This CDR3 region has 13 residues. V lost 6 bases and J 7 bases, leaving 13 bases between the germline ends. The CDR3 protein is CASSREGVNEQFF. Written as DNA, the CDR3 is TGTGCCAGCAGCCGTGAGGGGGTAAATGAGCAGTTCTTC.

This rearrangement joins TRBV6-4 to TRBJ2-1, with 11 bases fitting TRBD1. Germline V gene sequence: CDR1 MRHNA, CDR2 SNTAGT. There are 16 residues in the CDR3. After removal of 0 bases from V and 7 bases from J, the junction contained 5 bases not matched to a gene. CDR3 protein: CASSDSGTGGGNEQFF. The CDR3 DNA reads TGTGCCAGCAGTGACTCCGGGACAGGGGGTGGTAATGAGCAGTTCTTC.

With respect to this clone: This sample includes further DNA sequences coding for the same CDR3. The gene calls are TRBV28 and TRBJ1-3; D call uncertain. Trimming left V 5 bases short and J 4 bases short, with 6 bases between. Per the germline V gene, CDR1 is MDHEN and CDR2 is SYDVKM. CDR3 length equals 12 residues. The CDR3 sequence: CASSPRGNTIYF. In DNA form, the CDR3 reads TGTGCCAGCAGTCCCAGGGGAAACACCATATATTTT.

V usage is TRBV15 and J usage is TRBJ1-2; 8 bases match TRBD1. Germline V gene data show CDR1 as LNHNV and CDR2 as YYDKDF (reference sequence). This CDR3 spans 13 amino acids. V dropped 6 bases and J dropped 6; count of bases not matched to a gene: 6. The CDR3 region has the DNA TGTGCCACCAGAACAGGGGGGGCAAATGGCTACACCTTC. It specifies CATRTGGANGYTF.

By frequency in the sample, this clone is medium-sized (0.01 to 0.1%). This chain connects TRBV6-1 to TRBJ1-1, with D uncertain. V gave up 3 bases and J gave up 4 bases, with 9 bases separating them. The CDR3 runs to 13 residues. Germline values: CDR1 MNHNS, CDR2 SASEGT. The CDR3 DNA reads as TGTGCCAGCAGTGAGGCAGGAGGCACTGAAGCTTTCTTT. It codes for CASSEAGGTEAFF.

The chain is built from TRBV27 and TRBJ2-7; the D gene is possibly TRBD1 (5 bases). The CDR3 spans 15 residues. CDR1 and CDR2 from the germline V gene are MNHEY and SMNVEV (reference sequence). The V and J ends lost 0 bases and 4 bases respectively, with 13 bases between them. CDR3 sequence reads: CASSLSRSTVYEQYF. DNA for the CDR3: TGTGCCAGCAGTTTATCGAGGTCGACAGTTTACGAGCAGTACTTC.

This sequence joins TRBV19 and TRBJ1-1; D uncertain. The germline V gene has CDR1 LNHDA and CDR2 SQIVND (reference sequence). This CDR3 has 14 amino acids. V was pared by 7 bases and J by 1 base, with 13 bases between. For the CDR3, the DNA is TGTGCCAGTACCCGGACTGAAAGGAACACTGAAGCTTTCTTT. This codes for CASTRTERNTEAFF.

The V gene is TRBV7-8, the J gene TRBJ1-1; TRBD1 is a possible D gene (6 bases). The germline gives CDR1 SGHVS, CDR2 FQNEAQ. The CDR3 extends over 17 amino acids. Trimming shortened V by 5 bases and J by 0 bases, and 19 bases separated the two germline ends. CDR3 loop: CASSAGGTTIMNTEAFF. The DNA of the CDR3 is TGTGCCAGCAGCGCGGGGGGGACAACTATTATGAACACTGAAGCTTTCTTT.

The chain uses TRBV30 and TRBJ2-4; 7 bases are shared with TRBD2. J lost 2 bases, V lost 3 bases, and 7 bases had no gene match. This CDR3 spans 15 amino acids. The germline V gene has CDR1 GTSNPN and CDR2 SVGIG (reference sequence). CDR3 protein: CAWRGGFGSKNIQYF. The CDR3 region has the DNA TGTGCCTGGAGGGGGGGGTTTGGCTCCAAAAACATTCAGTACTTC.

The V call is TRBV27, the J call TRBJ1-4, with D hard to call. Germline V gives CDR1 MNHEY, CDR2 SMNVEV (reference sequence). V gave up 6 bases and J gave up 6 bases, with 11 bases separating them. CDR3 length: 13 residues. The CDR3 bases are TGTGCCAGCAGACTTACCCCTGATGAAAAACTGTTTTTT. Amino acids: CASRLTPDEKLFF. Filled out from reference TRBV27 and TRBJ1-4, the complete variable domain reads EAQVTQNPRYLITVTGKKLTVTCSQNMNHEYMSWYRQDPGLGLRQIYYSMNVEVTDKGDVPEGYKVSRKEKRNFPLILESPSPNQTSLYFCASRLTPDEKLFFGSGTQLSVL.

This rearrangement joins TRBV11-3 to TRBJ2-2; D unclear. The CDR3 loop spans 13 amino acids. Germline CDR1 SGHNT, CDR2 YENEEA. Trimming removed 0 bases from V and 7 bases from J, with 6 bases in between. In DNA, the CDR3 is TGTGCCAGCAGCTTAGAAGTCTACGGGGAGCTGTTTTTT. This sequence encodes CASSLEVYGELFF.

Only a few counts were recorded for this clone. The V call is TRBV28, the J call TRBJ2-1; TRBD2 is a possible D gene (6 bases). Trimming pared 8 bases from V and 7 bases from J, leaving 18 bases between. The CDR3 covers 14 residues. Germline V gives CDR1 MDHEN, CDR2 SYDVKM. The CDR3, as DNA: TGTGCCAGCCGTGGGGGGTATCGGACGAATGAGCAGTTCTTC. Its protein is CASRGGYRTNEQFF.